This passage covers 4 T cell receptor beta chains from one sample sequenced in a study of T cells in localized non-small cell lung cancer. Only in-frame clones appear in the TCRdb table, and some are missing; sequencing was by immunoSEQ multiplex PCR. Of 1,400 to 1,500 clones listed, about a quarter were seen once; the top ten hold about 10%. The sample in question was normal lung tissue next to the tumor, obtained before any cancer treatment. The receptors come from a male donor at least 60 years old with stage II lung adenocarcinoma.

The sample holds a few counts of this clone. The chain employs TRBV19 and TRBJ1-2; weak D call: TRBD1 (5 bases). The CDR3 has 14 residues. Trimming left V 3 bases short and J 4 bases short, with 12 bases between. Germline assignment: CDR1 LNHDA and CDR2 SQIVND (reference sequence). CDR3 nucleotide sequence: TGTGCCAGTAGTATTGACAGCAGACCCTATGGCTACACCTTC. Translation gives CASSIDSRPYGYTF.

Only a few counts were recorded for this clone. This chain connects TRBV6-8 to TRBJ2-3, with 8 bases identical to TRBD2. The CDR3 spans 16 residues. With V trimmed by 2 bases and J by 4 bases, 8 bases remained unmatched. Germline CDR1 MNHGY, CDR2 SAAAGT. CDR3 sequence: CASSYPPGLEADTQYF. The CDR3 DNA reads TGTGCCAGCAGTTACCCCCCGGGACTAGAGGCAGATACGCAGTATTTT.

The sample holds a few counts of this clone. This chain connects TRBV14 to TRBJ1-1, with a possible D match to TRBD1 (5 bases). Trimming left V 1 base short and J 8 bases short, with 14 bases between. Germline CDR1 reads SGHDN; CDR2 reads FVKESK. The length of the CDR3 is 14 residues. CDR3 DNA sequence: TGTGCCAGCAGCCAAGTCGGCAGGGCAGCGGAAGCTTTCTTT. Protein: CASSQVGRAAEAFF.

This clone has a handful of counts. This chain links TRBV9 with TRBJ2-7, with D possibly called TRBD1 or TRBD2 (6 bases each). The CDR3 extends over 15 amino acids. The germline V and J ends were trimmed by 9 bases and 7 bases, with 26 bases remaining between them. The germline CDR1 and CDR2 sequences are SGDLS and YYNGEE. CDR3 residues: CATKRWRGRASEQYF. DNA of the CDR3: TGTGCCACCAAAAGATGGAGGGGGAGAGCTTCTGAGCAGTACTTC. Drawing the rest from reference TRBV9 and TRBJ2-7, the complete variable domain is DSGVTQTPKHLITATGQRVTLRCSPRSGDLSVYWYQQSLDQGLQFLIQYYNGEERAKGNILERFSAQQFPDLHSELNLSSLELGDSALYFCATKRWRGRASEQYFGPGTRLTVT.